This T cell receptor beta chain was recorded in a study of control samples from healthy donors and cancer patients. V was trimmed by 4 bases and J by 7 bases, leaving 24 bases between them. This CDR3 contains 17 residues. The method was immunoSEQ multiplex PCR; TCRdb's version includes in-frame clones alone and lacks a portion of them. The data contain 90,000 to 110,000 clones, around nine tenths of them singletons. The J gene is TRBJ1-5, the V gene TRBV5-3, with a weak D call TRBD1 (5 bases). TRBV5-3 is placed among ORFs of uncertain function. Specimen: blood. This receptor was taken from a human donor in good health. The donor label of this sample is uncertain. As DNA, the CDR3 is TGTGCCAGAAGCCATCCCCTACAGGAGATTGCGGGGCAGCCCCAGCATTTT. It yields the protein CARSHPLQEIAGQPQHF.